This TCR beta chain appears in the sequencing data of a study of T cell repertoires in aging, cancer and after chemotherapy. The template was genomic DNA from peripheral blood, not RNA. Multiplex touch-down PCR with TRB-A/B primers amplified rearranged V-D-J TRB sequences. Each CDR3 protein is one row after TCRdb ran MiXCR on the multiplex PCR reads. Here the sample spans around 1,400 distinct CDR3 sequences, about 23% being singletons. Turning to this clonotype: A much larger clone sits a single nucleotide away, making a read error possible.

The clonotype originates from a human donor with a blood cancer. The sample was blood.

CDR3 region: CAWRRNRESNNEAFF. DNA for the CDR3: TGTGCCTGGAGGAGGAACAGGGAGTCGAACAATGAAGCTTTCTTT. This rearrangement joins TRBV30 to TRBJ1-1; maybe TRBD1 (6 bases). This CDR3 spans 15 amino acids. The germline gives CDR1 GTSNPN, CDR2 SVGIG (reference sequence).